One and the same sample provided the 23 T cell receptor beta chains below, sequenced in a study of CD8 T cells in ankylosing spondylitis. TCRdb reprocessed the 5' RACE reads with MiXCR, giving one entry per CDR3 protein. The sample records 240,000 or so distinct CDR3 sequences, about 10% being singletons. Sample: blood, either unsorted or a sorted T cell fraction (not recorded which). The receptor source for this set is a male donor with ankylosing spondylitis or in good health (not recorded which).

Many counts were recorded for this clonotype. The chain carries TRBV12-3 or TRBV12-4 and TRBJ2-3, with TRBD1 matching over 8 bases. This CDR3 has 14 residues. With 3 bases clipped from V and 5 bases from J, the junction kept 4 bases outside the gene matches. CDR3 coding DNA: TGTGCCAGCAGTTTGGACAGGGTTAAAGATACGCAGTATTTT. Its translation: CASSLDRVKDTQYF.

V usage is TRBV11-2 and J usage is TRBJ2-3, with D possibly TRBD2 on 5 matching bases. Germline assignment: CDR1 SGHAT and CDR2 FQNNGV. Trimming removed 4 bases at V and 5 bases at J, with 25 bases between. The CDR3 spans 18 residues. This CDR3 is CASSSFPTGAEVKDTQYF. As DNA, the CDR3 is TGTGCCAGCAGCTCCTTCCCTACTGGAGCGGAGGTAAAAGATACGCAGTATTTT.

This clonotype was detected only a few times. This sequence joins TRBV7-9 and TRBJ2-3; 9 bases align to TRBD2. The V and J ends lost 1 base and 5 bases, in that order; junction bases with no gene match: 4. Per the germline V gene, CDR1 is SEHNR and CDR2 is FQNEAQ (reference sequence). The CDR3 extends over 15 amino acids. DNA for the CDR3: TGTGCCAGCAGCTTAGAACTAGCGGGTCTAGATACGCAGTATTTT. Protein product: CASSLELAGLDTQYF.

This clonotype was seen at least ten times. The chain links TRBV7-7 to TRBJ2-1; D is unclear. There are 13 residues in the CDR3. Trimming stripped 5 bases from V and 6 bases from J, with 11 bases between. CDR1 SSHAT and CDR2 FNYEAQ come from the germline V gene (reference sequence). The CDR3 is CASSLSPGNEQFF. CDR3 nucleotide sequence: TGTGCCAGCAGCCTTAGCCCGGGCAATGAGCAGTTCTTC.

In this sample, this clonotype turned up many times. This chain links TRBV20-1 with TRBJ2-3; 8 nucleotides align to TRBD2. V was pared by 2 bases and J by 1 base, with 5 bases of the junction left unmatched. CDR1 and CDR2 from the germline V gene are DFQATT and SNEGSKA (reference sequence). This CDR3 has 15 residues. This chain's CDR3 is CSARSTSVGTDTQYF. For the CDR3, the DNA is TGCAGTGCTAGATCGACTAGCGTCGGCACAGATACGCAGTATTTT.

This clonotype was counted ten times or more. V gene TRBV5-5 combines with J gene TRBJ2-2; D not resolved. Looked up from germline, CDR1 is SGHKS and CDR2 is YYEKEE (reference sequence). The length of the CDR3 is 16 residues. Trimming left V 5 bases short and J 1 base short, with 15 bases between. DNA of the CDR3: TGTGCCAGCAGACGACGCCTCCAGATGAACACCGGGGAGCTGTTTTTT. It yields the protein CASRRRLQMNTGELFF.

As concerns this clonotype: A much larger clonotype is one base distant, so this may be a read error. This chain connects TRBV9 to TRBJ2-7, with 9 positions matching TRBD2. This CDR3 has 14 amino acids. Germline V gene sequence: CDR1 SGDLS, CDR2 YYNGEE. The chain's CDR3 is CTSSTTSGNYEQYF. The CDR3 DNA is TGTACCAGCAGCACGACTAGCGGAAACTACGAGCAGTACTTC.

This clonotype was detected only a few times. The chain uses TRBV5-1 and TRBJ2-2; maybe TRBD1 (5 bases). The CDR3 length is 15 residues. Trimming took 5 bases from V and 0 from J, leaving 11 bases between them. Germline V gene data show CDR1 as SGHRS and CDR2 as YFSETQ. CDR3 nucleotide sequence: TGCGCCAGCAGGCAGGGTAGCTCGAACACCGGGGAGCTGTTTTTT. Translation gives CASRQGSSNTGELFF.

The rearrangement joins TRBV4-2 to TRBJ2-2; possible D gene TRBD2, 6 bases. CDR3 size: 13 residues. Per the germline V gene, CDR1 is LGHNA and CDR2 is YNFKEQ. V gave up 10 bases and J gave up 7 bases, with 16 bases separating them. CDR3 bases: TGTGCCATGGGCCCGGGGGTCCTCGGGGAGCTGTTTTTT. Residues: CAMGPGVLGELFF.

Many counts were recorded for this clonotype. V usage is TRBV5-4 and J usage is TRBJ2-3; D perhaps matches TRBD2 (6 bases). Trimming pared 0 bases from V and 5 bases from J, leaving 13 bases between. Germline loops: CDR1 SGHNT, CDR2 YYREEE (reference sequence). This CDR3 has 15 amino acids. This chain's CDR3 is CASSLVPSAKDTQYF. DNA of the CDR3: TGTGCCAGCAGCTTGGTTCCTAGCGCGAAAGATACGCAGTATTTT.

This clonotype was found a few times. The chain employs TRBV29-1 and TRBJ2-5, with D perhaps matching TRBD1 (6 bases). CDR1 is SQVTM, CDR2 ANQGSEA, per germline. There are 13 residues in the CDR3. V was shortened by 5 bases and J by 5 bases, with 15 bases between the two germline ends. The CDR3, as DNA: TGCAGCGTTACCCGCCAGGGGAAGGAGACCCAGTACTTC. Its protein is CSVTRQGKETQYF.

This clonotype appeared many times. CDR3 sequence: CSAPLAAQETQYF. DNA of the CDR3: TGCAGTGCCCCACTAGCGGCACAAGAGACCCAGTACTTC. The chain couples TRBV20-1 to TRBJ2-5, with TRBD2 identical over 8 bases. The germline gives CDR1 DFQATT, CDR2 SNEGSKA (reference sequence). V dropped 6 bases and J dropped 2; count of bases not matched to a gene: 5. The CDR3 has 13 residues.

This clonotype was detected ten times or more. CDR3 sequence reads: CSVSGGDGDNEQFF. In DNA form, the CDR3 reads TGCAGTGTTAGTGGGGGGGACGGGGACAATGAGCAGTTCTTC. The J gene is TRBJ2-1, the V gene TRBV20-1; 7 bases map to TRBD2. CDR3 length equals 14 residues. From germline, CDR1 is DFQATT and CDR2 SNEGSKA (reference sequence). V was pared by 7 bases and J by 5 bases, with 11 bases of the junction left unmatched.

This rearrangement joins TRBV3-1 to TRBJ2-3; 10 bases fit TRBD2. The length of the CDR3 is 15 residues. Trimming removed 4 bases from V and 6 bases from J; junction bases left unmatched: 7. Germline V gene lookup returns CDR1 LGHDT and CDR2 YNNKEL (reference sequence). The CDR3 coding sequence is TGTGCCAGCAGCCGGGGCGGGACTAGCGAGGATACGCAGTATTTT. It codes for CASSRGGTSEDTQYF.

This clonotype has a count of ten or more. The chain is built from TRBV6-6 and TRBJ1-3; D gene unclear. The germline CDR1 and CDR2 sequences are MNHNY and SVGAGI (reference sequence). Deletions cut 0 bases from V and 4 bases from J, with 4 bases between. The CDR3 has 13 amino acids. The CDR3 bases are TGTGCCAGCAGTTACTCAGAAGGAAACACCATATATTTT. It is translated as CASSYSEGNTIYF.

This clonotype was counted ten times or more. This chain connects TRBV5-1 to TRBJ1-2, with D possibly being TRBD1 (5 bases). The V end lost 4 bases, the J end lost 7 bases, and 26 bases lay between the germline ends. Germline V gene lookup returns CDR1 SGHRS and CDR2 YFSETQ. The CDR3 spans 17 residues. In nucleotides, the CDR3 is TGCGCCAGCAGCCCAAGTGGAGAGAGGCAGGGACTTTCTGGCTACACCTTC. It specifies CASSPSGERQGLSGYTF.

This clonotype was counted many times. CDR3 in DNA: TGCGCCAGCAGCCAAGAAGCCTCTGGTTTTCCTTATGGCTACACCTTC. Protein sequence: CASSQEASGFPYGYTF. The V and J genes are TRBV4-1 and TRBJ1-2; D uncertain. The ends were cut back, 0 bases at V and 5 bases at J, with 16 bases in the middle. Germline V gene data show CDR1 as MGHRA and CDR2 as YSYEKL. The CDR3 spans 16 residues.

This clonotype was seen only a few times. This chain uses TRBV19 with TRBJ2-3; D is perhaps TRBD2 (7 bases). Germline V gene sequence: CDR1 LNHDA, CDR2 SQIVND (reference sequence). Trimming took 7 bases from V and 2 from J, leaving 16 bases between them. The CDR3 has 15 residues. CDR3 nucleotides: TGTGCCAGTATCCGACGGGGGGCCACCACAGATACGCAGTATTTT. Its protein product is CASIRRGATTDTQYF.

The table lists this clonotype with many counts. The chain recombines TRBV27 with TRBJ2-6; D possibly corresponds to TRBD1 (5 bases). Trimming left V 3 bases short and J 3 bases short, with 12 bases between. Germline CDR1 is MNHEY and CDR2 is SMNVEV (reference sequence). The CDR3 has 16 residues. The CDR3 is CASSFKGLGGANVLTF. CDR3 DNA: TGTGCCAGCAGTTTCAAGGGGCTGGGTGGGGCCAACGTCCTGACTTTC.

The table lists this clonotype with many counts. The chain has TRBV6-1 and TRBJ1-5; TRBD1 is a possible D gene (5 bases). Germline V CDR1 and CDR2: MNHNS, SASEGT. V was trimmed by 2 bases and J by 6 bases, leaving 8 bases between them. There are 13 residues in the CDR3. This chain's CDR3 is CASSEKGSQPQHF. In DNA form, the CDR3 reads TGTGCCAGCAGTGAAAAGGGGAGTCAGCCCCAGCATTTT.

The sample holds many counts of this clonotype. The chain links TRBV29-1 to TRBJ2-4; 10 nucleotides align to TRBD2. With 3 bases clipped from V and 0 bases from J, the junction kept 11 bases outside the gene matches. This CDR3 spans 18 amino acids. Germline V lookup: CDR1 SQVTM, CDR2 ANQGSEA. CDR3 nucleotide sequence: TGCAGCGTTGACGGGACTAGCGACCTGGATCTAGCCAAAAACATTCAGTACTTC. Its translation is CSVDGTSDLDLAKNIQYF.

This clonotype was observed a handful of times. This chain joins TRBV29-1 and TRBJ1-1; D is perhaps TRBD1 (6 bases). This CDR3 comprises 14 residues. The V gene's germline CDR1 is SQVTM and CDR2 ANQGSEA. This chain's CDR3 is CSTAPRGRYTEAFF. In DNA, the CDR3 is TGCAGTACTGCGCCGCGGGGGCGTTACACTGAAGCTTTCTTT.

The J gene is TRBJ1-5, the V gene TRBV28; 8 bases agree with TRBD1. Germline loops: CDR1 MDHEN, CDR2 SYDVKM. Trimming removed 6 bases from V and 3 bases from J; junction bases left unmatched: 7. This CDR3 region has 15 residues. The chain's CDR3 is CASSSGQGYNQPQHF. CDR3 nucleotide sequence: TGTGCCAGCAGCTCTGGACAGGGCTACAATCAGCCCCAGCATTTT.